Listed here are 2 T cell receptor beta chains from one sample, sequenced in a study of PD-L1 blockade in urothelial cancer. TCRdb's copy holds only in-frame clones and misses some; the assay was immunoSEQ multiplex PCR. The sample includes more than 65,000 clones, 75% to 90% of them seen just once. The input for sequencing was PBMCs, taken around atezolizumab (anti-PD-L1) treatment. These receptors originate from a woman aged 70-85 years with urothelial cancer.

The chain combines TRBV5-1 with TRBJ2-7; D is ambiguous. With 4 bases removed from V and 4 bases from J, the gap between germline ends came to 9 bases. Germline V lookup: CDR1 SGHRS, CDR2 YFSETQ. The CDR3 sequence is 12 residues long. The CDR3 spells CASSPAAYEQYF. The CDR3 DNA follows: TGCGCCAGCAGCCCGGCGGCGTACGAGCAGTACTTC.

This sequence joins TRBV7-9 and TRBJ2-2; no firm D call. V was shortened by 5 bases and J by 5 bases, with 6 bases between the two germline ends. Germline CDR1 reads SEHNR; CDR2 reads FQNEAQ (reference sequence). The CDR3 contains 12 residues. The chain's CDR3 is CASSPLTGELFF. CDR3 nucleotides: TGTGCCAGCAGCCCCCTAACCGGGGAGCTGTTTTTT.